This T cell receptor (beta chain) derives from a study of response to subunit inactivated influenza vaccine. Remarks on this clonotype: Its antigen is still unknown.

TCRdb re-derived calls from the RT-PCR reads in MiXCR, one entry per CDR3 protein. Here the sample spans a few hundred thousand distinct CDR3 sequences, less than 25% being singletons. V gave up 8 bases and J gave up 3 bases; unmatched junction bases: 8. Germline CDR1 and CDR2: SGHRS and YFSETQ. The CDR3 consists of 14 residues. Whole-study findings and limits: New T cells are recruited in small numbers by each seasonal influenza vaccination, according to the authors' suggestion.

The chain is built from TRBV5-1 and TRBJ2-1; TRBD2 aligns across 7 bases. The receptor comes from a man aged 50-75 years who received an inactivated influenza vaccine. Sequencing used PBMCs from blood, obtained about 20 months after vaccination. Here the CDR3 reads CARPRGGFYNEQFF. In DNA, the CDR3 is TGCGCCAGACCAAGGGGAGGGTTCTACAATGAGCAGTTCTTC.